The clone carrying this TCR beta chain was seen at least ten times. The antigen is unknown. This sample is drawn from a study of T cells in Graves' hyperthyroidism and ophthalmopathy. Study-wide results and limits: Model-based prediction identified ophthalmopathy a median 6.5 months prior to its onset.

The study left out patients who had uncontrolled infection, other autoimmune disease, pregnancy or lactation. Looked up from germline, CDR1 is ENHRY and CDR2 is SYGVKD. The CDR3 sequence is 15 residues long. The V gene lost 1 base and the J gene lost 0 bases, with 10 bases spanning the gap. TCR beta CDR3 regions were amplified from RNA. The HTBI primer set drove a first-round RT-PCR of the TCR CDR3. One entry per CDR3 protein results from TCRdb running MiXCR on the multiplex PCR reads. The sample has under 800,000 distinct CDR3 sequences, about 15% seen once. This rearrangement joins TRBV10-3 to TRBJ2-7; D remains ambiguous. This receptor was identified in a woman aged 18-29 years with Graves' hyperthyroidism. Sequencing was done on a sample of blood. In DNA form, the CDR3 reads TGTGCCATCAGTGAGTGGTTAGAGGCCTCCTACGAGCAGTACTTC. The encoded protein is CAISEWLEASYEQYF.